The entry that follows covers one T cell receptor (beta chain) sequence. The target antigen is unknown. Through a sample-barcoded 5' primer and a J-beta primer mix, a second PCR was run for roughly 6 to 11 cycles. Template switching added a 12-random-nucleotide identifier to every cDNA molecule. Per-sample output comprised a minimum of 3 million paired-end reads containing CDR3. One entry per CDR3 protein results from TCRdb running MiXCR on the 5' RACE reads. The table shows around 970,000 distinct CDR3 sequences, with roughly half occurring only once. This sample was included in a study of blood T cells in healthy people across ages. Study-level findings and limits: Naive T cell percentage and TCR beta diversity correlated strongly.

CDR3 length: 14 amino acids. PBMCs were isolated at a quantity of at least 6 million per sample. Sequencing was done on a sample of blood. This rearrangement joins TRBV12-3 or TRBV12-4 to TRBJ2-5, with D perhaps matching TRBD1 or TRBD2 (6 bases each). The DNA matches TRBJ2-7 better at its end, which makes the J call doubtful. This TCR derives from a woman between 55 and 75 years old in good health. CDR3 protein: CASSSPWGASEQYF. Written as DNA, the CDR3 is TGTGCCAGCAGTTCCCCGTGGGGGGCGAGCGAGCAGTACTTC.